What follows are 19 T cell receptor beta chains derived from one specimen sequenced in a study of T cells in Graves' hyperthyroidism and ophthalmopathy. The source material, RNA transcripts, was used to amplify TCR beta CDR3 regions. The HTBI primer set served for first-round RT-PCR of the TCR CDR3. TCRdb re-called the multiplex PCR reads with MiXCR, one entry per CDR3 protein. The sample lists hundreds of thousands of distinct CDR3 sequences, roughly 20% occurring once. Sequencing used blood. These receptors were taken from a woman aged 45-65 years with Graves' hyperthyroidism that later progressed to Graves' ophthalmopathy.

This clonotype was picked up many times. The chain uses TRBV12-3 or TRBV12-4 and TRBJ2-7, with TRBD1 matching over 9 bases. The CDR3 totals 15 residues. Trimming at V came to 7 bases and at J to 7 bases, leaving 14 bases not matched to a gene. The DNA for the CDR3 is TGTGCCAGCAACCCGGGGGGACAGGGTTATAAAGAGCAGTACTTC. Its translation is CASNPGGQGYKEQYF.

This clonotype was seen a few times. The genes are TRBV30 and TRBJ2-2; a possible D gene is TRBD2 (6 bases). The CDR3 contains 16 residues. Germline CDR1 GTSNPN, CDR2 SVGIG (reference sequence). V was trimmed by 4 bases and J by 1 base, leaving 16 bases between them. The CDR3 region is CAWTPGLSWNTGELFF. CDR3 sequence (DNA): TGTGCCTGGACTCCGGGACTCTCTTGGAACACCGGGGAGCTGTTTTTT.

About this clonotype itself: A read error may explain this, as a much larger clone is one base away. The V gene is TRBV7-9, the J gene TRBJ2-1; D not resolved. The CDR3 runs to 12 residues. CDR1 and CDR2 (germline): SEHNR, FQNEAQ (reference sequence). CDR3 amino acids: CVSSPTRNEQFF. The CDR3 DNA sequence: TGTGTCAGCAGCCCTACACGTAATGAGCAGTTCTTC.

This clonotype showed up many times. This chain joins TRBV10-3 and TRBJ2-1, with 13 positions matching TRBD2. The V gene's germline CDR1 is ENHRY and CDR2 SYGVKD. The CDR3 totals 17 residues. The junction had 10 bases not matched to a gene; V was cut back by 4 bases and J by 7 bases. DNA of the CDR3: TGTGCCATCAGTGCGCAACTAGCGGGGGGGCCCGGTAATGAGCAGTTCTTC. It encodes CAISAQLAGGPGNEQFF.

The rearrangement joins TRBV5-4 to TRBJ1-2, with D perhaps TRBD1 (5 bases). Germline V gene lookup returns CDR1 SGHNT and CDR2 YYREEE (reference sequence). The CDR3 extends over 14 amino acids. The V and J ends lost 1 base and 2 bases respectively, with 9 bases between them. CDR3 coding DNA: TGTGCCAGCAGCTTGTCCAGACAGAACTATGGCTACACCTTC. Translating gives CASSLSRQNYGYTF.

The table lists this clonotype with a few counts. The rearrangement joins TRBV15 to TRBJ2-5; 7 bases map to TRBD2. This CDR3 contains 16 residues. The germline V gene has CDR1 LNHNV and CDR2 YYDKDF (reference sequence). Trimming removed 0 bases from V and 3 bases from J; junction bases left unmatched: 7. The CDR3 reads CATSRDGGGPKETQYF. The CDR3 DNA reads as TGTGCCACCAGCAGAGATGGCGGGGGACCCAAAGAGACCCAGTACTTC.

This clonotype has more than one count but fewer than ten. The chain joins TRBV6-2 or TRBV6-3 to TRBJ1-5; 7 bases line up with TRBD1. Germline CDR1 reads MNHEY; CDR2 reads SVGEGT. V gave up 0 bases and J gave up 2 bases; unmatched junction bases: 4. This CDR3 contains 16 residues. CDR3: CASSYSRGGRNQPQHF. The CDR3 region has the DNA TGTGCCAGCAGTTACTCGAGAGGGGGCCGCAATCAGCCCCAGCATTTT.

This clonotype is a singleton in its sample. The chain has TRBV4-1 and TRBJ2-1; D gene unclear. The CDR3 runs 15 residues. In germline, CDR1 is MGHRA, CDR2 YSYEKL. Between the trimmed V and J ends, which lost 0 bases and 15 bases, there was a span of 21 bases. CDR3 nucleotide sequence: TGCGCCAGCAGCCAAGAGGATACAGCCCGATCTTGGCGGTTCTTC. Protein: CASSQEDTARSWRFF.

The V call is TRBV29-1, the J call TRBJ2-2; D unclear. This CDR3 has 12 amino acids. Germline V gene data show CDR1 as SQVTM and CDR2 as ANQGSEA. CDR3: CTVGWVAGELFF. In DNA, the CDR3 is TGCACCGTCGGTTGGGTAGCCGGGGAGCTGTTTTTT.

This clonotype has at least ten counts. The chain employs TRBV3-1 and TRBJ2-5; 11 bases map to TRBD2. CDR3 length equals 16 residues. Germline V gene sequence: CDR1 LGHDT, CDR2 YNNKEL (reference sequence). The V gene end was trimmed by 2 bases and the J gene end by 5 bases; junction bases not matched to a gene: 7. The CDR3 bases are TGTGCCAGCAGCCAAATGTCTAGCGGGGGGTGGGAGACCCAGTACTTC. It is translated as CASSQMSSGGWETQYF.

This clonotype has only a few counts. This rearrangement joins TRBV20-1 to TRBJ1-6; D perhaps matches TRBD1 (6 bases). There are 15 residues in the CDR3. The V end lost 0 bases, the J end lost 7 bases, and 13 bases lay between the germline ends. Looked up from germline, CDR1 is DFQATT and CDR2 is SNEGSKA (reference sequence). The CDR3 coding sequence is TGCAGTGCTAGAGAACAGGGAAGGCGAAATTCACCCCTCCACTTT. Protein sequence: CSAREQGRRNSPLHF.

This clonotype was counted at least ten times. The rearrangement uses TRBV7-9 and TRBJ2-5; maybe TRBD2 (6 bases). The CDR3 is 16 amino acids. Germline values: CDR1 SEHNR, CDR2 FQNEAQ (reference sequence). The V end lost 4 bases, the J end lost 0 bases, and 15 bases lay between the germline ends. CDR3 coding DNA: TGTGCCAGCAGCTCCAAGTGGGGGAGGTACCAAGAGACCCAGTACTTC. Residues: CASSSKWGRYQETQYF.

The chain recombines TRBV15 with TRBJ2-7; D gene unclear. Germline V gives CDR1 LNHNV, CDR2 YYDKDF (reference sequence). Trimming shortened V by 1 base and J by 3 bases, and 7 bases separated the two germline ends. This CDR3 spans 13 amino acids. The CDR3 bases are TGTGCCACCAGCAGAGGGACGTTCTACGAGCAGTACTTC. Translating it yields CATSRGTFYEQYF.

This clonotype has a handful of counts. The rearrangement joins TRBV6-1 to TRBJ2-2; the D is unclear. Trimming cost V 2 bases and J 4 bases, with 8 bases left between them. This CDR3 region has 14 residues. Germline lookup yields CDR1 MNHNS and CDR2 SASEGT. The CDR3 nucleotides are TGTGCCAGCAGTGAACTTGGGCCCACCGGGGAGCTGTTTTTT. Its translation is CASSELGPTGELFF.

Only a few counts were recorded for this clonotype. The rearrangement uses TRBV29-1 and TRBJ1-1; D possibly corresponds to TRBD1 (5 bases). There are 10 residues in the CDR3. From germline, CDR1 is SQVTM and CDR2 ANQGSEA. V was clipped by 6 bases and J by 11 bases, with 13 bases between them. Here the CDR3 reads CSVGEPFAFF. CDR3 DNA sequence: TGCAGCGTAGGGGAGCCGTTCGCTTTCTTT. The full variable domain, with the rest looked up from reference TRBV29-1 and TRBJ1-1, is SAVISQKPSRDICQRGTSLTIQCQVDSQVTMMFWYRQQPGQSLTLIATANQGSEATYESGFVIDKFPISRPNLTFSTLTVSNMSPEDSSIYLCSVGEPFAFFGQGTRLTVV.

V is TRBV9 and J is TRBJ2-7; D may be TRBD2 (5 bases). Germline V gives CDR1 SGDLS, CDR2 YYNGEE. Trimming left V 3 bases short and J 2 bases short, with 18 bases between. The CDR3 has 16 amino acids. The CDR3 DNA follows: TGTGCCAGCAGCGGTAGAGGGCCGGCGGGTCCCTACGAGCAGTACTTC. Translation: CASSGRGPAGPYEQYF.

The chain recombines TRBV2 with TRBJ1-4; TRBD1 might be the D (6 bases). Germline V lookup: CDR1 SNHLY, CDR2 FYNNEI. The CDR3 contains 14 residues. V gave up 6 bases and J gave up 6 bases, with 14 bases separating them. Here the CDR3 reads CASSHQGGDEKLFF. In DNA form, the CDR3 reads TGTGCCAGCAGCCACCAAGGGGGAGATGAAAAACTGTTTTTT.

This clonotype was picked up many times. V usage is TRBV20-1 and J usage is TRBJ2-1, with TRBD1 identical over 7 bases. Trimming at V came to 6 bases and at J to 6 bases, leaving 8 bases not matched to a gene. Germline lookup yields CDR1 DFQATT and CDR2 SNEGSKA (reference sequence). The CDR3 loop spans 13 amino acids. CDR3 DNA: TGCAGTGCAAGTCCCCGGGACAGCAATGAGCAGTTCTTC. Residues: CSASPRDSNEQFF.

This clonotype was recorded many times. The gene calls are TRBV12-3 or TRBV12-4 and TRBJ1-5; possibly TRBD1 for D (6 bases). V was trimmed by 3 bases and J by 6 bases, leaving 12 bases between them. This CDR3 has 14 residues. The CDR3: CASSFSGVGQPQHF. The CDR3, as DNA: TGTGCCAGCAGTTTTTCAGGGGTGGGTCAGCCCCAGCATTTT.